A selection of T cell receptor beta chains follows, all from one sample in a study of T cells in Graves' hyperthyroidism and ophthalmopathy. TCRdb reprocessed the multiplex PCR reads with MiXCR, giving one entry per CDR3 protein. Among more than 650,000 distinct CDR3 sequences listed, 14% were seen once. Sequenced input: blood. These receptors were taken from a woman aged 18-29 years with Graves' hyperthyroidism. Both conserved end residues are part of each CDR3. D genes are given only for firm matches. Some rows have no size entry. The others give once, few or many, or a class for an expanded clone.

V gene,J gene,clone size,D gene,CDR3 protein,CDR3 DNA
TRBV20-1,TRBJ2-5,many,TRBD2,CSAIEIGTSGSWETQYF,TGCAGTGCTATTGAGATCGGGACTAGCGGGAGTTGGGAGACCCAGTACTTC
TRBV6-1,TRBJ2-3,few,-,CASNLGGDTQYF,TGTGCCAGCAATCTGGGTGGGGATACGCAGTATTTT
TRBV27,TRBJ1-1,-,-,CASSLSIGSYYTEAFF,TGTGCCAGCAGTTTATCAATCGGCTCATACTACACTGAAGCTTTCTTT
TRBV28,TRBJ2-7,many,TRBD2,CASSLSRALAGGPEQYF,TGTGCCAGCAGTTTATCTCGCGCGCTAGCGGGAGGTCCCGAGCAGTACTTC
TRBV3-1,TRBJ2-2,many,-,CASSLGPLNTGELFF,TGTGCCAGCAGCCTCGGACCTCTAAACACCGGGGAGCTGTTTTTT
TRBV4-1,TRBJ2-1,-,-,CASSQWNSEDEQFF,TGCGCCAGCAGCCAATGGAATAGCGAGGATGAGCAGTTCTTC
TRBV6-2/TRBV6-3,TRBJ1-2,many,-,CASSYSAYGYTF,TGTGCCAGCAGTTACTCAGCCTATGGCTACACCTTC
TRBV10-2,TRBJ2-2,-,TRBD2,CASKSGVNTGELFF,TGCGCCAGCAAAAGCGGGGTGAACACCGGGGAGCTGTTTTTT
TRBV24-1,TRBJ1-1,many,-,CATSDGGHTEAFF,TGTGCCACCAGTGACGGGGGACACACTGAAGCTTTCTTT
TRBV27,TRBJ2-5,-,-,CARYSGYF,TGTGCCCGTTATTCCGGGTACTTC
TRBV4-1,TRBJ2-1,few,TRBD2,CASSHGSRGGDEQFF,TGCGCCAGCAGCCATGGTTCCCGCGGGGGAGATGAGCAGTTCTTC
TRBV13,TRBJ2-4,-,-,CASSSGRTIENIQYF,TGTGCCAGCAGCTCAGGAAGGACTATTGAAAACATTCAGTACTTC
TRBV18,TRBJ2-5,many,-,CASSPQQGGQETQYF,TGTGCCAGCTCACCACAACAGGGAGGTCAAGAGACCCAGTACTTC
TRBV20-1,TRBJ2-1,many,-,CSARDFGQEQFF,TGCAGTGCTAGAGACTTCGGACAGGAGCAGTTCTTC
TRBV28,TRBJ2-4,-,TRBD1,CASSLPLGRGLAKNIQYF,TGTGCCAGCAGTTTACCCCTCGGCAGGGGGCTAGCCAAAAACATTCAGTACTTC
TRBV20-1,TRBJ2-3,many,-,CSAHPGADTQYF,TGCAGTGCTCACCCTGGCGCAGATACGCAGTATTTT
TRBV4-1,TRBJ1-1,many,-,CASSLRDGGAEAFF,TGCGCCAGCAGCCTCCGAGATGGGGGCGCTGAAGCTTTCTTT